A single sample is the source of the 21 T cell receptor beta chains below, sequenced in a study of technical replicates of blood from several donors. Data came from immunoSEQ multiplex PCR; TCRdb stores just in-frame clones and leaves some out. This sample yields tens of thousands of clones, of which around 94% are seen a single time; less than 0.3% belongs to the top ten. Sequenced input: T cells isolated from PBMCs. The source is a human donor in good health.

The chain uses TRBV6-5 and TRBJ1-5; unclear D gene. Between the trimmed V and J ends, which lost 2 bases and 8 bases, there was a span of 10 bases. Germline lookup yields CDR1 MNHEY and CDR2 SVGAGI. The CDR3 sequence is 13 residues long. The CDR3 protein is CASSYTVQEPQHF. In DNA, the CDR3 is TGTGCCAGCAGTTACACGGTGCAAGAGCCCCAGCATTTT.

The chain joins TRBV4-2 to TRBJ2-7, with 7 bases that match TRBD2. The CDR3 is made up of 13 amino acids. Per the germline V gene, CDR1 is LGHNA and CDR2 is YNFKEQ. V was pared by 3 bases and J by 5 bases, with 4 bases of the junction left unmatched. The CDR3 sequence: CASSHDLADEQYF. CDR3 nucleotides: TGTGCCAGCAGCCACGACCTAGCGGACGAGCAGTACTTC.

The chain employs TRBV19 and TRBJ2-7; TRBD1 might be the D (6 bases). V lost 7 bases and J lost 0, with 10 bases in between. This CDR3 region has 13 residues. CDR1 is LNHDA and CDR2 is SQIVND in the germline V gene (reference sequence). The CDR3 nucleotides are TGTGCCAGTAACCCGGACAGCTCCTACGAGCAGTACTTC. Translated: CASNPDSSYEQYF.

The chain employs TRBV7-9 and TRBJ1-2; the D gene is possibly TRBD1 (5 bases). This CDR3 has 17 residues. Germline CDR1 and CDR2: SEHNR and FQNEAQ (reference sequence). V was clipped by 0 bases and J by 3 bases, with 17 bases between them. The CDR3 DNA sequence: TGTGCCAGCAGCTTAGCGCTGGAGTTTGGGGGGGACTATGGCTACACCTTC. Protein: CASSLALEFGGDYGYTF.

V usage is TRBV18 and J usage is TRBJ1-1; TRBD1 aligns across 7 bases. The CDR3 is made up of 17 amino acids. The ends lost 0 bases at V and 2 bases at J; junction bases unmatched: 9. Germline-derived CDR1 and CDR2 are KGHSH and LQKENI. CDR3: CASSPPKTGTANTEAFF. DNA of the CDR3: TGTGCCAGCTCACCACCGAAAACCGGGACAGCTAACACTGAAGCTTTCTTT. The whole variable domain, filled in from reference TRBV18 and TRBJ1-1, reads NAGVMQNPRHLVRRRGQEARLRCSPMKGHSHVYWYRQLPEEGLKFMVYLQKENIIDESGMPKERFSAEFPKEGPSILRIQQVVRGDSAAYFCASSPPKTGTANTEAFFGQGTRLTVV.

This chain connects TRBV7-2 to TRBJ1-2; 11 bases agree with TRBD1. In germline, CDR1 is SGHTA, CDR2 FQGNSA. The CDR3 contains 16 residues. The V and J ends lost 4 bases and 4 bases, in that order; junction bases with no gene match: 8. Written as DNA, the CDR3 is TGTGCCAGCAGCTCCAGGACAGGGGGCGGCGGCTATGGCTACACCTTC. Protein product: CASSSRTGGGGYGYTF.

The chain is built from TRBV7-6 and TRBJ2-7; D uncertain. This CDR3 contains 13 residues. Germline V gives CDR1 SGHVS, CDR2 FNYEAQ. Trimming left V 5 bases short and J 2 bases short, with 10 bases between. CDR3 amino acids: CASSPGPAYEQYF. CDR3 DNA: TGTGCCAGCAGCCCTGGGCCTGCCTACGAGCAGTACTTC.

This chain uses TRBV9 with TRBJ2-1; D unresolved. With 0 bases removed from V and 9 bases from J, the gap between germline ends came to 7 bases. The CDR3 has 12 amino acids. Germline CDR1 reads SGDLS; CDR2 reads YYNGEE. The DNA of the CDR3 is TGTGCCAGCAGCGTAGGCCCCGGTGAGCAGTTCTTC. It translates to CASSVGPGEQFF.

The chain carries TRBV6-5 and TRBJ2-1, with D perhaps matching TRBD2 (6 bases). The CDR3 is 13 residues long. From germline, CDR1 is MNHEY and CDR2 SVGAGI. The germline V and J ends were trimmed by 4 bases and 9 bases, with 13 bases remaining between them. The CDR3 loop is CASSSRESVEQFF. The CDR3 DNA sequence: TGTGCCAGCAGTTCCCGGGAGTCGGTTGAGCAGTTCTTC.

V gene TRBV11-2 combines with J gene TRBJ2-2; 13 bases line up with TRBD2. V lost 5 bases and J lost 2; bases outside the gene matches: 8. Germline V gene lookup returns CDR1 SGHAT and CDR2 FQNNGV. The CDR3 covers 18 residues. The CDR3 region is CASSPMTSGRLNTGELFF. Written as DNA, the CDR3 is TGTGCCAGCAGCCCGATGACTAGCGGGAGGCTTAACACCGGGGAGCTGTTTTTT. The full variable domain, its missing parts supplied by reference TRBV11-2 and TRBJ2-2, is EAGVAQSPRYKIIEKRQSVAFWCNPISGHATLYWYQQILGQGPKLLIQFQNNGVVDDSQLPKDRFSAERLKGVDSTLKIQPAKLEDSAVYLCASSPMTSGRLNTGELFFGEGSRLTVL.

About this clone: An end of the junction differs from the germline gene, which may be a read error. The chain uses TRBV7-6 and TRBJ1-6; D ambiguous. Germline V gives CDR1 SGHVS, CDR2 FNYEAQ. The CDR3 loop spans 16 amino acids. The CDR3 spells CASSPMGSSYNLPLHF. The CDR3 nucleotides are TGTGCCAGCAGCCCAATGGGGAGCTCCTATAATTTACCCCTCCACTTT.

The table lists this clone with a count of one. The CDR3 sequence is CASSLGHLYEQYF. Here the CDR3 DNA reads TGTGCCAGCAGTTTAGGACATCTCTACGAGCAGTACTTC. V is TRBV27 and J is TRBJ2-7; maybe TRBD1 (5 bases). Germline values: CDR1 MNHEY, CDR2 SMNVEV (reference sequence). The ends were cut back, 2 bases at V and 3 bases at J, with 8 bases in the middle. The CDR3 spans 13 residues.

This chain links TRBV2 with TRBJ1-2, with TRBD1 matching 7 bases. Germline CDR1 is SNHLY and CDR2 is FYNNEI. CDR3 length equals 14 residues. V trimming: 6 bases; J trimming: 4 bases; junction bases outside the gene matches: 8. In DNA, the CDR3 is TGTGCCAGCAGGAATGAGGCAGGGGGCTATGGCTACACCTTC. The encoded protein is CASRNEAGGYGYTF.

The chain recombines TRBV5-1 with TRBJ1-5; TRBD1 aligns across 8 bases. In germline, CDR1 is SGHRS, CDR2 YFSETQ. The trim removed 2 bases at V and 6 bases at J, leaving 4 bases unmatched. This CDR3 contains 14 residues. CDR3 sequence reads: CASSLAGGVQPQHF. For the CDR3, the DNA is TGCGCCAGCAGCTTAGCAGGGGGCGTTCAGCCCCAGCATTTT.

This rearrangement joins TRBV25-1 to TRBJ1-4, with D perhaps matching TRBD1 (5 bases). CDR1 and CDR2 from the germline V gene are MGHDK and SYGVNS. The CDR3 totals 14 residues. V was shortened by 2 bases and J by 15 bases, with 19 bases between the two germline ends. DNA for the CDR3: TGTGCCAGCAGTGAAAGGACAAAACCCGAAGGAATGTTTTTT. Translation gives CASSERTKPEGMFF.

This chain links TRBV5-1 with TRBJ1-4, with 7 bases identical to TRBD1. Germline V CDR1 and CDR2: SGHRS, YFSETQ. The CDR3 contains 14 residues. V lost 4 bases and J lost 3; bases outside the gene matches: 3. CDR3 coding DNA: TGCGCCAGCAGCCTGGGGACAGCTAATGAAAAACTGTTTTTT. Amino acids: CASSLGTANEKLFF.

The chain combines TRBV12-2 with TRBJ2-7; the table names TRBD2, a call not compared with the DNA. TRBV12-2 is designated a pseudogene. This CDR3 has 14 amino acids. The CDR3 DNA follows: TGTGCAAGTCGACTCCTAGCGGGCGTGTACGAGCAGTACTTC. The encoded protein is CASRLLAGVYEQYF.

The J gene is TRBJ1-1, the V gene TRBV10-3; D call uncertain. Trimming shortened V by 0 bases and J by 7 bases, and 9 bases separated the two germline ends. The CDR3 spans 13 residues. Germline V gene lookup returns CDR1 ENHRY and CDR2 SYGVKD. Here the CDR3 DNA reads TGTGCCATCAGTGAGTCAGCAAGTTATGAAGCTTTCTTT. Amino acid sequence: CAISESASYEAFF.

V usage is TRBV30 and J usage is TRBJ1-1; 10 nucleotides line up with TRBD1. Losses at the gene ends were 1 base for V and 1 base for J; bases not matched to a gene: 6. The germline CDR1 and CDR2 sequences are GTSNPN and SVGIG (reference sequence). There are 16 residues in the CDR3. The CDR3, as DNA: TGTGCCTGGAGTGGGACGACAGGGGGCACGAACACTGAAGCTTTCTTT. Amino acid sequence: CAWSGTTGGTNTEAFF.

Comment on this clone: This specimen includes other DNA sequences encoding the same CDR3. The chain joins TRBV7-9 to TRBJ1-1, with 8 bases fitting TRBD1. This CDR3 spans 14 amino acids. CDR1 SEHNR and CDR2 FQNEAQ come from the germline V gene (reference sequence). The V segment lost 5 bases and the J segment 2 bases; nucleotides outside the gene matches: 4. The CDR3 DNA reads as TGTGCCAGCAGCCAACAGGGGGGAAACACTGAAGCTTTCTTT. It yields the protein CASSQQGGNTEAFF.

This sequence joins TRBV5-5 and TRBJ2-6; D remains unclear. The CDR3 has 15 amino acids. Germline CDR1 is SGHKS and CDR2 is YYEKEE (reference sequence). Deletions cut 3 bases from V and 4 bases from J, with 11 bases between. DNA of the CDR3: TGTGCCAGCAGCTCACCAGGTTCCGGGGCCAACGTCCTGACTTTC. As protein: CASSSPGSGANVLTF. Based on the CDR3 plus reference TRBV5-5 and TRBJ2-6, the full variable domain is DAGVTQSPTHLIKTRGQQVTLRCSPISGHKSVSWYQQVLGQGPQFIFQYYEKEERGRGNFPDRFSARQFPNYSSELNVNALLLGDSALYLCASSSPGSGANVLTFGAGSRLTVL.